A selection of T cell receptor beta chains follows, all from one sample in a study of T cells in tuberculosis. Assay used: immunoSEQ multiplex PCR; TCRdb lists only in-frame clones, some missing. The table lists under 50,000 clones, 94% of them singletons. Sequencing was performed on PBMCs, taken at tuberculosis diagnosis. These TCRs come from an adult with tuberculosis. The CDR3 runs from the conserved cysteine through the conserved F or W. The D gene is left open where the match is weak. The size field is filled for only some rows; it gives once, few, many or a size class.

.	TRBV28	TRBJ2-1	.	CSAGNGGPSYNEQFF	TGTTCAGCGGGGAACGGGGGCCCATCCTACAATGAGCAGTTCTTC
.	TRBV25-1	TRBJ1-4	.	CASAAGEEKLFF	TGTGCCAGCGCGGCAGGGGAGGAAAAACTGTTTTTT
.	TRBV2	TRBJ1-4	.	CASSLVLEKLFF	TGTGCCAGCAGTTTAGTTCTGGAAAAACTGTTTTTT
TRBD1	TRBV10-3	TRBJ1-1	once	CAISESGQGRSTEAFF	TGTGCCATCAGTGAGTCGGGACAGGGTCGGTCCACTGAAGCTTTCTTT
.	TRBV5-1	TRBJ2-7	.	CASSPETVSYEQYF	TGCGCCAGCAGCCCCGAGACTGTGTCCTACGAGCAGTACTTC
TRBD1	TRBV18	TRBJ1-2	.	CASSPPGQGIGRQAYGYTF	TGTGCCAGCTCACCACCCGGACAGGGTATAGGGAGACAGGCCTATGGCTACACCTTC
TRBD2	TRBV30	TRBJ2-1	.	CAWSVQRGQFF	TGTGCCTGGAGTGTTCAGCGGGGACAGTTCTTC
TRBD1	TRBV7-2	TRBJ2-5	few	CASRPNRGQETQYF	TGTGCCAGCAGACCTAACAGGGGGCAAGAGACCCAGTACTTC
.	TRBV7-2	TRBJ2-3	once	CASSFQTDTQYF	TGTGCCAGCAGCTTTCAAACAGATACGCAGTATTTT
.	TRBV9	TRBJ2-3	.	CASSPSDRPHSTDTQYF	TGTGCCAGCAGCCCTTCGGACAGACCCCATAGCACAGATACGCAGTATTTT
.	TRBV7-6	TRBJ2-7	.	CASSLEAGQSSYEQYF	TGTGCCAGCAGCTTAGAGGCAGGCCAGAGCTCCTACGAGCAGTACTTC
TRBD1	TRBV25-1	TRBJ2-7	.	CASSRGGVYEQYF	TGTGCCAGCAGTCGAGGGGGCGTCTACGAGCAGTACTTC
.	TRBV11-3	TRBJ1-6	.	CASSSGGGSSPLHF	TGTGCCAGCAGCTCCGGGGGGGGGAGTTCACCCCTCCACTTT
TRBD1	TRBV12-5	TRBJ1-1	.	CASGSPSGQAPGAFF	TGTGCTAGTGGTTCCCCTAGTGGACAGGCCCCTGGAGCTTTCTTT
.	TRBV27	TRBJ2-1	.	CASSISGFGSYNEQFF	TGTGCCAGCAGTATTAGCGGCTTTGGCTCCTACAATGAGCAGTTCTTC
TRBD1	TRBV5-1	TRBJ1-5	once	CASSLVFGQGNQPQHF	TGCGCCAGCAGCTTGGTATTTGGACAGGGGAATCAGCCCCAGCATTTT
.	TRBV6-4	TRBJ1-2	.	CASSEGPGNYGYTF	TGTGCCAGCAGTGAGGGGCCAGGAAACTATGGCTACACCTTC
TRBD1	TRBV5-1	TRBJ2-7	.	CASSVDRGSEEQYF	TGCGCCAGCAGCGTCGACAGGGGAAGCGAGGAGCAGTACTTC
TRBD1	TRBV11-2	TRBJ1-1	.	CASSYAGTANTEAFF	TGTGCCAGCAGCTATGCCGGGACAGCGAACACTGAAGCTTTCTTT
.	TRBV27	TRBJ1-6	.	CASSFWGGRNNSPLHF	TGTGCCAGCAGTTTTTGGGGAGGGAGGAATAATTCACCCCTCCACTTT
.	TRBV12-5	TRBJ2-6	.	CASGLVLSGANVLTF	TGTGCTAGTGGTTTGGTTCTATCGGGGGCCAACGTCCTGACTTTC
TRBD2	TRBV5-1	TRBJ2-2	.	CASSFQGGLTGELFF	TGCGCCAGCAGCTTCCAGGGAGGGCTCACCGGGGAGCTGTTTTTT
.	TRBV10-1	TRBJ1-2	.	CASSESYQGIFNYGYTF	TGCGCCAGCAGTGAGTCGTACCAGGGGATTTTTAACTATGGCTACACCTTC
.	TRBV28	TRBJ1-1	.	CASSSDTEAFF	TGTGCCAGCAGTTCGGACACTGAAGCTTTCTTT
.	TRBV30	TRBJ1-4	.	CAWSVETGEKLFF	TGTGCCTGGAGTGTAGAGACAGGTGAAAAACTGTTTTTT
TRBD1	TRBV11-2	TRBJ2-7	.	CASSDQGAYEQYF	TGTGCCAGCAGCGACCAGGGGGCCTACGAGCAGTACTTC
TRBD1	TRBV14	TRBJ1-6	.	CASSQTGGQSPLHF	TGTGCCAGCAGCCAAACAGGGGGCCAATCACCCCTCCACTTT
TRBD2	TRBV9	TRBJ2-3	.	CASSQGLAGADTQYF	TGTGCCAGCAGCCAAGGACTAGCGGGGGCAGATACGCAGTATTTT
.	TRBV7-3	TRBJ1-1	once	CASSSFRNTEAFF	TGTGCCAGCAGCTCGTTCAGGAACACTGAAGCTTTCTTT
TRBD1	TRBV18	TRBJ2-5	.	CASSPDFPGTGKETQYF	TGTGCCAGCTCACCTGATTTCCCCGGGACAGGGAAAGAGACCCAGTACTTC
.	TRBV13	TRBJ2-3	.	CASSHTQFGFDTQYF	TGTGCCAGCAGTCACACCCAGTTTGGTTTCGATACGCAGTATTTT
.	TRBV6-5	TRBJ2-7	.	CASSYSPGTYEQYF	TGTGCCAGCAGTTACTCGCCAGGGACCTACGAGCAGTACTTC
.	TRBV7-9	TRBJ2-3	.	CASSLLTTTDTQYF	TGTGCCAGCAGCTTATTGACTACCACAGATACGCAGTATTTT
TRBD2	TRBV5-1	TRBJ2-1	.	CASNLRGLAGGREQFF	TGCGCCAGCAATTTAAGGGGACTAGCGGGGGGGCGTGAGCAGTTCTTC
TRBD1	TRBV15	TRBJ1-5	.	CATSGDRELVQPQHF	TGTGCCACCAGCGGGGACAGGGAATTGGTCCAGCCCCAGCATTTT